The clone carrying this TCR beta chain was recorded a few times. Its antigen is currently unknown. V lost 5 bases and J lost 2, with 16 bases in between. The length of the CDR3 is 15 residues. Per germline, CDR1 SGHRS and CDR2 YFSETQ. The data stem from a study of cytomegalovirus exposure and HLA in healthy donors. Background on the study: From donors who were HLA-typed, an early data release held approximately 84 million unique TCRs.

A multiplex PCR was run with 60 Vbeta primers and 13 Jbeta primers. Clones were sequenced by immunoSEQ multiplex PCR, and TCRdb holds only the in-frame ones, with some missing. The sample has some 200,000 clones, approximately 11% seen once. Whole-study findings and limits: A few chains tied to CMV proved CMV antigen-specific in vitro. Earlier results showed most TCR beta V segments being productive about 87% or about 30% of the time.

Material: PBMCs. The V and J genes are TRBV5-1 and TRBJ2-5; D is perhaps TRBD1 (6 bases). The sequence came from a man aged 45-65 years in good health and CMV-seropositive. The CDR3 DNA follows: TGCGCCAGCAGTCATCGGGACAACCTTCAAGAGACCCAGTACTTC. Amino acids: CASSHRDNLQETQYF.